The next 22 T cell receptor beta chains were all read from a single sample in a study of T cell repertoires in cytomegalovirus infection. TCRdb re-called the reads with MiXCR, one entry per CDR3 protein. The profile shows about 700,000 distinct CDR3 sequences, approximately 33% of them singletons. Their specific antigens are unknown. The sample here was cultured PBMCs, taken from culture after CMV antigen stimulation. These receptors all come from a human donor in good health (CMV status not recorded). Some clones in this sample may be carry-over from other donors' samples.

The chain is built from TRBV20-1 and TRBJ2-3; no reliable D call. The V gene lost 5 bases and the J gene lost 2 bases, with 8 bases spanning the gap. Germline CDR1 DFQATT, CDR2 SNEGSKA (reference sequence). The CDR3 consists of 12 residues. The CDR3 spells CSAEPSTDTQYF. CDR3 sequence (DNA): TGCAGTGCTGAACCCTCCACAGATACGCAGTATTTT.

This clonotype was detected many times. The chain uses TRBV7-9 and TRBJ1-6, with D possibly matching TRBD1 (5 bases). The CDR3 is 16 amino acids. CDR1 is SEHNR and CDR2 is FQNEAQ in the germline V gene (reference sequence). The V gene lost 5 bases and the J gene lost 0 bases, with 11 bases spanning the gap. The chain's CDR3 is CASSPRGSSYNSPLHF. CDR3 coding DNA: TGTGCCAGCAGCCCCCGGGGGAGCTCCTATAATTCACCCCTCCACTTT. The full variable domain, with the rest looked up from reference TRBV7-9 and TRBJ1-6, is DTGVSQNPRHKITKRGQNVTFRCDPISEHNRLYWYRQTLGQGPEFLTYFQNEAQLEKSRLLSDRFSAERPKGSFSTLEIQRTEQGDSAMYLCASSPRGSSYNSPLHFGNGTRLTVT.

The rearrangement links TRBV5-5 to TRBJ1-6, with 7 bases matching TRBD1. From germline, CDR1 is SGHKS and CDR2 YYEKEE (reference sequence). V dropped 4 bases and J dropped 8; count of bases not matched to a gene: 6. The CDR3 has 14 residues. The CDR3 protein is CASSPGTVDSPLHF. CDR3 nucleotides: TGTGCCAGCAGCCCCGGGACAGTTGATTCACCCCTCCACTTT.

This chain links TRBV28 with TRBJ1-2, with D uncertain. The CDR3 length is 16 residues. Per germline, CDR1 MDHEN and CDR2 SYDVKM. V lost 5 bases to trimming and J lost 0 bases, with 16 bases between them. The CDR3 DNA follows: TGTGCCAGCAGTCCGGCCGGGCCCGGCTCTAACTATGGCTACACCTTC. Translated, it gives CASSPAGPGSNYGYTF.

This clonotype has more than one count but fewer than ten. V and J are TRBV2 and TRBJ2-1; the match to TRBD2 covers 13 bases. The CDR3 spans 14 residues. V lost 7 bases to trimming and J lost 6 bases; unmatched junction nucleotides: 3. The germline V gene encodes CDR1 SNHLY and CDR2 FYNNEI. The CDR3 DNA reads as TGTGCCAGCACCGGACTAGCGGGAGTCAATGAGCAGTTCTTC. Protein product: CASTGLAGVNEQFF.

CDR3 bases: TGCAGCGCCGACAGGCTCCTCGATGGCTACACCTTC. The encoded protein is CSADRLLDGYTF. The chain joins TRBV29-1 to TRBJ1-2; possibly TRBD1 for D (6 bases). CDR3 length: 12 amino acids. Trimming removed 7 bases from V and 6 bases from J, with 15 bases in between. Germline CDR1 and CDR2: SQVTM and ANQGSEA.

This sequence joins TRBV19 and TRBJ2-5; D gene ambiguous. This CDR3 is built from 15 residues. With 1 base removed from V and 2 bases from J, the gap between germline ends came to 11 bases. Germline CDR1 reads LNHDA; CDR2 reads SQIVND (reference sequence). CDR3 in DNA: TGTGCCAGTAGTATAGCTGGGCGCACACAAGAGACCCAGTACTTC. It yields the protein CASSIAGRTQETQYF.

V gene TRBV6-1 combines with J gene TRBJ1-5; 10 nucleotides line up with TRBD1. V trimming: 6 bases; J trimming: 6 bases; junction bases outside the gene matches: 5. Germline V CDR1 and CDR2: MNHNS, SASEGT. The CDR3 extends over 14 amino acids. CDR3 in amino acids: CASRRDRGLQPQHF. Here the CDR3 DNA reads TGTGCCAGCAGGCGAGACAGGGGGCTTCAGCCCCAGCATTTT.

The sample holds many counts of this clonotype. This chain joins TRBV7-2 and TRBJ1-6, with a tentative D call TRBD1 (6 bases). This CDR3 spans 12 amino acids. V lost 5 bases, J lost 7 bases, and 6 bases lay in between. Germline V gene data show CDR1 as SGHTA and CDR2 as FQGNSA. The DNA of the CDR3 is TGTGCCAGCAGCACAGGGAATTCACCCCTCCACTTT. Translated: CASSTGNSPLHF.

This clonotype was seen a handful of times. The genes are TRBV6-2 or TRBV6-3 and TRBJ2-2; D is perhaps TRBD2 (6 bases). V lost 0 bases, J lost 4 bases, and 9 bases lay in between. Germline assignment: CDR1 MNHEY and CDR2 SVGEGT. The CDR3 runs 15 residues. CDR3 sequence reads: CASSYSEGGTGELFF. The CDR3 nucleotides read TGTGCCAGCAGTTACTCGGAGGGCGGCACCGGGGAGCTGTTTTTT.

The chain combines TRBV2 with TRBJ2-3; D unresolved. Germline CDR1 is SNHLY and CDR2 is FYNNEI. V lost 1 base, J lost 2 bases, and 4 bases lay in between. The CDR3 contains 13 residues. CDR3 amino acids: CASSEDFTDTQYF. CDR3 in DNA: TGTGCCAGCAGTGAAGACTTCACAGATACGCAGTATTTT.

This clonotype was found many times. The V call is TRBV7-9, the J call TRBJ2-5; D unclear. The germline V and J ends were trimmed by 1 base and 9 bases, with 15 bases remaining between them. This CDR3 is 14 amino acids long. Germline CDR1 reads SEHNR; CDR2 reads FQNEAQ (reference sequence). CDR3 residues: CASSLGGQAVSQYF. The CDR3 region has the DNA TGTGCCAGCAGCTTAGGAGGTCAGGCGGTTTCCCAGTACTTC.

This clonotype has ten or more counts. The CDR3 DNA reads as TGTGCCAGCAGACCGACAGGGTTCGGCACAGATACGCAGTATTTT. It yields the protein CASRPTGFGTDTQYF. The gene calls are TRBV7-2 and TRBJ2-3, with 7 bases identical to TRBD1. The V segment lost 6 bases and the J segment 1 base; nucleotides outside the gene matches: 7. Germline V lookup: CDR1 SGHTA, CDR2 FQGNSA. This CDR3 region has 15 residues.

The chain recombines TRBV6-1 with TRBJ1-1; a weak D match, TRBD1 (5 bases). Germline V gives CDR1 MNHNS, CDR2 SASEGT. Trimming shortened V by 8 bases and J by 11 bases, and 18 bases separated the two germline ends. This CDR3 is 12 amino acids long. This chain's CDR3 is CASGKRQLGAFF. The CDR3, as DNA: TGTGCCAGCGGAAAACGACAGCTAGGGGCTTTCTTT.

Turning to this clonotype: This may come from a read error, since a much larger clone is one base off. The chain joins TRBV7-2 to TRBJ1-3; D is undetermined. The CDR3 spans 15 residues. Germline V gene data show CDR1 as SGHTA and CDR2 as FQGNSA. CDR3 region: CASSGGGISGNPIYF. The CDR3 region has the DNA TGTGCCAGCAGCGGTGGTGGGATCTCTGGAAACCCCATATATTTT.

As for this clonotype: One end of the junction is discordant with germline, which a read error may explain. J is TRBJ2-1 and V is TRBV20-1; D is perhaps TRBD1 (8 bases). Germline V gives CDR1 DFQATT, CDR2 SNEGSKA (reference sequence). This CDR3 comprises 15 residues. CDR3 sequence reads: CSARVTGGGNNEQFF. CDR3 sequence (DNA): TGCAGTGCTAGAGTAACAGGGGGGGGTAACAACGAGCAGTTCTTC.

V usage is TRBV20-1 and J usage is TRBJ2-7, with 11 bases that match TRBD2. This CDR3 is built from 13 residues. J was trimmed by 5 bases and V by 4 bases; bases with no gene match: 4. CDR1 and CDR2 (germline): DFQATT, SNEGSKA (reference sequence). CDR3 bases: TGCAGTGCTATTAGCGGGGGGGACAACGAGCAGTACTTC. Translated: CSAISGGDNEQYF.

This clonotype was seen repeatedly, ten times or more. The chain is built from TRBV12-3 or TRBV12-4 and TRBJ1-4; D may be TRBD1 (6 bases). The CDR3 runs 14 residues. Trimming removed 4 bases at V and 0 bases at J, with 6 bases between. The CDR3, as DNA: TGTGCCAGCAGTTGGACAGCAACTAATGAAAAACTGTTTTTT. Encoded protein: CASSWTATNEKLFF.

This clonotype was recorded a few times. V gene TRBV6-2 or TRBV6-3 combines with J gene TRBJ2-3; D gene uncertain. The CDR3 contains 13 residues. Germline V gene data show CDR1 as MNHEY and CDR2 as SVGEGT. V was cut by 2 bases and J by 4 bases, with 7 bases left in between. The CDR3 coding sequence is TGTGCCAGCAGTTACGACATAGCAGATACGCAGTATTTT. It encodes CASSYDIADTQYF.

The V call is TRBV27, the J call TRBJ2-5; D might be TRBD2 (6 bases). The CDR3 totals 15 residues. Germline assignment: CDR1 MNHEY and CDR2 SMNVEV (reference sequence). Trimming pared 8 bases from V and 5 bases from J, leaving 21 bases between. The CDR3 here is CASRGEAFGGETQYF. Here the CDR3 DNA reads TGTGCCAGCCGAGGGGAGGCCTTCGGTGGGGAGACCCAGTACTTC.

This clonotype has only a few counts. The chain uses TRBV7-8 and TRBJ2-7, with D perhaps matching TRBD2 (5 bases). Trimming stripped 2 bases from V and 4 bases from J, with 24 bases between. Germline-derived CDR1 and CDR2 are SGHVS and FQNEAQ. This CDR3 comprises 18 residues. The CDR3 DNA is TGTGCCAGCAGCTTATTGGGTCGTGTACTAGATGTTCCTTACGAGCAGTACTTC. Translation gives CASSLLGRVLDVPYEQYF.

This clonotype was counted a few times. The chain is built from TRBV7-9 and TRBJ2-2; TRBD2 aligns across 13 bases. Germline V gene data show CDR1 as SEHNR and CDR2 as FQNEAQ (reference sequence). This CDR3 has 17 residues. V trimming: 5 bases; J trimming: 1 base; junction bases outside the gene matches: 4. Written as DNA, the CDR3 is TGTGCCAGCAGCCCGAGGACTAGCGGGGGGAACACCGGGGAGCTGTTTTTT. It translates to CASSPRTSGGNTGELFF.